This TCR beta chain was sequenced in a study of beta chain features in type 1 diabetes. Isolated RNA was reverse transcribed in full, so expressed TCRB transcripts were sequenced. Libraries were prepared by immunoSEQ multiplex PCR; TCRdb keeps only in-frame clonotypes and omits some of them. The sample shows a few hundred thousand clones, approximately 10% of them seen only once. Sorted cells reached over 98% purity in every population. This clonotype was sampled from a woman aged 30 to 39 in good health. Sequenced input: naive CD4+ T cells from blood.

The CDR3 region is CSGGDPQETQYF. The CDR3, as DNA: TGCAGCGGGGGGGACCCCCAAGAGACCCAGTACTTC. The chain has TRBV29-1 and TRBJ2-5; D possibly corresponds to TRBD2 (6 bases). This CDR3 region has 12 residues. Trimming cost V 7 bases and J 1 base, with 10 bases left between them. The V gene's germline CDR1 is SQVTM and CDR2 ANQGSEA.